The clone carrying this T cell receptor beta chain occurred many times. Its antigen is unknown. Germline V gene lookup returns CDR1 MNHNY and CDR2 SVGAGI (reference sequence). The ends were cut back, 2 bases at V and 8 bases at J, with 4 bases in the middle. The CDR3 contains 11 residues. In TCRdb, the PCR reads were re-called with MiXCR into one record per CDR3 protein. The table includes about 86,000 distinct CDR3 sequences, 25% detected once. The data stem from a study of molecular identifiers for immune sequencing clone quantification. Study-level results: Clonotypes topping 20 RNA copies carried over 98% of effector molecules but under 1% of naive ones. Barcode collisions between identical TCR molecules could shrink estimates of highly expanded clone sizes. In a background of 900,000 to 1,000,000 naive cells, spiked Jurkat TCR RNA from one cell was reportedly detectable.

Researchers sorted naive CD8 T cells as cells that were CD8+CD4-CCR7+CD45RA+. This TCR derives from a human donor in good health. Some libraries in this study had Jurkat cell RNA spiked in. The source material was naive CD8+ T cells from blood, with Jurkat cell RNA spiked in. Subset reported: FACS-sorted CD8+CD4-CCR7+CD45RA+ naive T cells. The genes are TRBV6-6 and TRBJ2-1, with unresolved D. The CDR3 coding sequence is TGTGCCAGCAGTTACGGGGATGAGCAGTTCTTC. This codes for CASSYGDEQFF.